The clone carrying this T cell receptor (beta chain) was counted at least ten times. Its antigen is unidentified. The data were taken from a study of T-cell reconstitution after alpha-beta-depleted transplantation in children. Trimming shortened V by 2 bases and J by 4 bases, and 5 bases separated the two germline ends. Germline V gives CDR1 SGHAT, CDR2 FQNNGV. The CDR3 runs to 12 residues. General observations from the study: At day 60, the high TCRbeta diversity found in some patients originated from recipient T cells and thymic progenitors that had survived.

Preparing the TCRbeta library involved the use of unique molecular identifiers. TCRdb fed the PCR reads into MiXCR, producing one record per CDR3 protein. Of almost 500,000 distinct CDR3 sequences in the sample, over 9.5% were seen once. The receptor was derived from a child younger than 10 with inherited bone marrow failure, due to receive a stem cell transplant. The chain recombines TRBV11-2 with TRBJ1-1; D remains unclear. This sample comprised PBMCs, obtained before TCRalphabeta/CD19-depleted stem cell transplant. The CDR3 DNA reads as TGTGCCAGCAGCTTATATCGCACTGAAGCTTTCTTT. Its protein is CASSLYRTEAFF.